The source of this T cell receptor (beta chain) is a study of blood T cells in healthy people across ages. Study results and limitations: Naive T cell percentage showed a strong correlation with TCR beta diversity.

This clonotype was picked up a small number of times. Its antigen is unknown. The use of a sample-barcoded 5' primer and a J-beta primer mix characterized a second PCR of roughly 7 to 11 cycles. A template-switch adaptor that had 12 random nucleotides put a tag on each cDNA molecule. TCRdb recomputed calls from the 5' RACE reads with MiXCR, one row per CDR3 protein. Of about 930,000 distinct CDR3 sequences in the sample, approximately 32% were seen once. The sample was also linked to a second study, of T cells of mothers and their children. That source adds: There were over 9.5 million TCR beta CDR3 reads from each mother and around 2.7 million from each child.

The sample taken for sequencing was blood. The clonotype comes from a woman aged 40-49 years in good health.

The CDR3 DNA follows: TGCAGTGCTAGAGATGGGTCAGGTACAAAGGGGGGGACCCAGTACTTC. Amino acids: CSARDGSGTKGGTQYF. The chain links TRBV20-1 to TRBJ2-5; D may be TRBD1 or TRBD2 (6 bases each). The germline V gene has CDR1 DFQATT and CDR2 SNEGSKA (reference sequence). V lost 0 bases, J lost 7 bases, and 21 bases lay in between. The CDR3 runs to 16 residues.